A single sample is the source of the 27 T cell receptor beta chains below, sequenced in a study of control samples from healthy donors and cancer patients. The assay was immunoSEQ multiplex PCR, and TCRdb's table has in-frame clones only and misses some. The repertoire holds around 85,000 clones, with 85% to 90% as singletons. Sequenced sample: blood. The receptors stem from a woman aged 55-70 years in good health.

The J gene is TRBJ2-7, the V gene TRBV5-4; the D is unclear. V was cut by 2 bases and J by 3 bases, with 3 bases left in between. The CDR3 loop spans 11 amino acids. Germline V gene sequence: CDR1 SGHNT, CDR2 YYREEE (reference sequence). The CDR3 region is CASSFHYEQYF. CDR3 DNA: TGTGCCAGCAGCTTCCACTACGAGCAGTACTTC.

The chain employs TRBV7-8 and TRBJ1-5, with a possible D match to TRBD1 (6 bases). Trimming shortened V by 6 bases and J by 1 base, and 10 bases separated the two germline ends. CDR1 is SGHVS and CDR2 is FQNEAQ in the germline V gene. The CDR3 is 14 amino acids. The CDR3 nucleotides are TGTGCCAGCAGGGAGGGGGGCAGCAATCAGCCCCAGCATTTT. Protein product: CASREGGSNQPQHF.

The chain links TRBV6-5 to TRBJ1-3; a possible D gene is TRBD1 (5 bases). Trimming pared 7 bases from V and 0 bases from J, leaving 13 bases between. Germline V lookup: CDR1 MNHEY, CDR2 SVGAGI. The CDR3 consists of 15 residues. In DNA form, the CDR3 reads TGTGCCAGCACCCCAGGGAGGGGCTCTGGAAACACCATATATTTT. Translating it yields CASTPGRGSGNTIYF.

This clone showed up just once. This chain joins TRBV3-1 (or the pseudogene TRBV3-2) and TRBJ1-1; a possible D gene is TRBD1 (5 bases). Trimming took off 3 bases at V and 3 bases at J, with 8 bases between the two ends. Per the germline V gene, CDR1 is LGHDT and CDR2 is YNNKEL (reference sequence). This CDR3 region has 13 residues. The CDR3 here is CASSHRDYTEAFF. CDR3 coding DNA: TGTGCCAGCAGCCACAGGGATTACACTGAAGCTTTCTTT.

CDR3 loop: CASSYLSDRNEQFF. The CDR3 DNA reads TGTGCCAGCAGTTACTTATCCGACAGGAATGAGCAGTTCTTC. The rearrangement links TRBV6-6 to TRBJ2-1; D perhaps matches TRBD1 (6 bases). CDR3 size: 14 residues. V was trimmed by 1 base and J by 7 bases, leaving 11 bases between them. Per germline, CDR1 MNHNY and CDR2 SVGAGI (reference sequence).

The chain combines TRBV7-8 with TRBJ1-2; a possible D gene is TRBD1 (5 bases). V lost 5 bases and J lost 7, with 23 bases in between. The CDR3 totals 16 residues. In germline, CDR1 is SGHVS, CDR2 FQNEAQ. Here the CDR3 reads CASSPLGVGAIGGYTF. DNA for the CDR3: TGTGCCAGCAGCCCATTGGGGGTCGGCGCAATAGGTGGCTACACCTTC.

This sequence joins TRBV6-5 and TRBJ1-2; D might be TRBD1 (6 bases). This CDR3 is 14 amino acids long. V shed 6 bases and J shed 4 bases, with 15 bases lying between them. Germline CDR1 and CDR2: MNHEY and SVGAGI. The CDR3 loop reads CASRRQAGLYGYTF. In nucleotides, the CDR3 is TGTGCCAGCAGGCGACAGGCAGGACTCTATGGCTACACCTTC.

This clone was observed a single time. This chain uses TRBV4-2 with TRBJ1-2; D is possibly TRBD1 (5 bases). The CDR3 is 15 residues long. The V and J ends lost 0 bases and 4 bases respectively, with 12 bases between them. The germline V gene has CDR1 LGHNA and CDR2 YNFKEQ. In DNA, the CDR3 is TGTGCCAGCAGCCAAGAAATCGGGGCAGTCTATGGCTACACCTTC. Translation: CASSQEIGAVYGYTF.

The chain recombines TRBV10-1 with TRBJ2-7; D is undetermined. The CDR3 loop spans 13 amino acids. Germline-derived CDR1 and CDR2 are WNHNN and SYGVQD (reference sequence). V lost 2 bases and J 0 bases, leaving 5 bases between the germline ends. The CDR3 sequence: CASSEAGSYEQYF. CDR3 nucleotide sequence: TGCGCCAGCAGTGAGGCCGGCTCCTACGAGCAGTACTTC.

The genes are TRBV7-9 and TRBJ2-7; TRBD2 matches 8 bases. Germline V gives CDR1 SEHNR, CDR2 FQNEAQ (reference sequence). This CDR3 contains 15 residues. J lost 0 bases, V lost 5 bases, and 6 bases had no gene match. The CDR3 here is CASSKAGESSYEQYF. The CDR3 bases are TGTGCCAGCAGCAAAGCGGGGGAAAGCTCCTACGAGCAGTACTTC.

The gene calls are TRBV5-1 and TRBJ1-2, with 7 bases identical to TRBD1. Germline CDR1 reads SGHRS; CDR2 reads YFSETQ. The CDR3 length is 15 residues. With 0 bases clipped from V and 3 bases from J, the junction kept 5 bases outside the gene matches. The CDR3 bases are TGCGCCAGCAGCTTGGGTATCGACAGGGACTATGGCTACACCTTC. Translation gives CASSLGIDRDYGYTF. Looking up the rest from reference TRBV5-1 and TRBJ1-2 gives the full variable domain: KAGVTQTPRYLIKTRGQQVTLSCSPISGHRSVSWYQQTPGQGLQFLFEYFSETQRNKGNFPGRFSGRQFSNSRSEMNVSTLELGDSALYLCASSLGIDRDYGYTFGSGTRLTVV.

This chain joins TRBV10-3 and TRBJ1-1; unclear D gene. Germline CDR1 ENHRY, CDR2 SYGVKD. The CDR3 sequence is 11 residues long. Between the trimmed V and J ends, which lost 8 bases and 5 bases, there was a span of 9 bases. The CDR3 nucleotides read TGTGCCATCTCAACCGGGACTGAAGCTTTCTTT. Amino acids: CAISTGTEAFF.

V and J are TRBV28 and TRBJ2-2; 10 nucleotides line up with TRBD2. Germline V gene sequence: CDR1 MDHEN, CDR2 SYDVKM. This CDR3 has 16 amino acids. Germline trimming cut 4 bases from V and 6 bases from J; bases unmatched to any gene: 8. Written as DNA, the CDR3 is TGTGCCAGCAGTTCGGAGCGGGAGGGGTACCCCGGGGAGCTGTTTTTT. Its protein is CASSSEREGYPGELFF.

This clone was observed once. The chain joins TRBV5-1 to TRBJ1-4; D remains unclear. The germline V gene encodes CDR1 SGHRS and CDR2 YFSETQ. This CDR3 spans 15 amino acids. Trimming removed 4 bases from V and 0 bases from J, with 10 bases in between. The CDR3 coding sequence is TGCGCCAGCAGCGACACAGAGGCAACTAATGAAAAACTGTTTTTT. The encoded protein is CASSDTEATNEKLFF.

The chain is built from TRBV6-2 or TRBV6-3 and TRBJ2-1; D is undetermined. The V gene lost 1 base and the J gene lost 7 bases, with 8 bases spanning the gap. This CDR3 is built from 13 residues. Germline V gene lookup returns CDR1 MNHEY and CDR2 SVGEGT. The CDR3 DNA follows: TGTGCCAGCAGTTACTGGCTACAGAATGAGCAGTTCTTC. This codes for CASSYWLQNEQFF.

The genes are TRBV2 and TRBJ2-7; D perhaps matches TRBD1 (6 bases). The CDR3 is 14 residues long. V was clipped by 4 bases and J by 2 bases, with 12 bases between them. Per the germline V gene, CDR1 is SNHLY and CDR2 is FYNNEI. The CDR3 is CASSGQALPYEQYF. CDR3 bases: TGTGCCAGCAGTGGACAGGCCCTTCCCTACGAGCAGTACTTC.

The CDR3 is CASSLRQGPYEQYF. The CDR3 DNA is TGTGCCAGCAGCTTGCGGCAGGGACCCTACGAGCAGTACTTC. The J gene is TRBJ2-7, the V gene TRBV5-4, with D perhaps matching TRBD1 or TRBD2 (5 bases each). The germline CDR1 and CDR2 sequences are SGHNT and YYREEE (reference sequence). V was clipped by 1 base and J by 2 bases, with 10 bases between them. The CDR3 loop spans 14 amino acids. Based on the CDR3 plus reference TRBV5-4 and TRBJ2-7, the full variable domain is ETGVTQSPTHLIKTRGQQVTLRCSSQSGHNTVSWYQQALGQGPQFIFQYYREEENGRGNFPPRFSGLQFPNYSSELNVNALELDDSALYLCASSLRQGPYEQYFGPGTRLTVT.

The J gene is TRBJ2-5, the V gene TRBV18; D perhaps matches TRBD2 (5 bases). Looked up from germline, CDR1 is KGHSH and CDR2 is LQKENI. Deletions cut 4 bases from V and 4 bases from J, with 13 bases between. The CDR3 is made up of 14 amino acids. This chain's CDR3 is CASSLRERGETQYF. The CDR3 region has the DNA TGTGCCAGCTCACTGAGGGAAAGAGGAGAGACCCAGTACTTC.

The chain uses TRBV7-2 and TRBJ1-1; no clear D. CDR1 and CDR2 (germline): SGHTA, FQGNSA. The CDR3 totals 14 residues. The germline V and J ends were trimmed by 2 bases and 7 bases, with 14 bases remaining between them. CDR3 sequence: CASSLKGLGGEAFF. The CDR3 DNA reads TGTGCCAGCAGCTTAAAAGGGCTGGGAGGTGAAGCTTTCTTT.

This clone was counted once. The V gene is TRBV19, the J gene TRBJ2-5; maybe TRBD2 (6 bases). Germline V gene lookup returns CDR1 LNHDA and CDR2 SQIVND (reference sequence). V shed 4 bases and J shed 4 bases, with 22 bases lying between them. This CDR3 is 17 amino acids long. CDR3 in DNA: TGTGCCAGTAGTACCCGGGACTCCGCGGCGATGGGAGAGACCCAGTACTTC. It specifies CASSTRDSAAMGETQYF.

The gene calls are TRBV10-3 and TRBJ1-1; 9 bases are a match to TRBD1. Germline V gene lookup returns CDR1 ENHRY and CDR2 SYGVKD. The V and J ends lost 11 bases and 0 bases, in that order; junction bases with no gene match: 4. CDR3 length equals 13 residues. The CDR3 nucleotides are TGTGCCGCCAGACAGGGGGTGAACACTGAAGCTTTCTTT. Its protein is CAARQGVNTEAFF.

This sequence joins TRBV3-1 (or the pseudogene TRBV3-2) and TRBJ2-3, with D hard to call. Germline-derived CDR1 and CDR2 are LGHDT and YNNKEL (reference sequence). This CDR3 region has 13 residues. V lost 4 bases, J lost 1 base, and 6 bases lay in between. In DNA, the CDR3 is TGTGCCAGCAGCCTCAGAGGCACAGATACGCAGTATTTT. This gives the protein CASSLRGTDTQYF.

V is TRBV11-3 and J is TRBJ1-6, with D perhaps matching TRBD1 (5 bases). Trimming left V 5 bases short and J 10 bases short, with 9 bases between. Germline lookup yields CDR1 SGHNT and CDR2 YENEEA. CDR3 length equals 12 residues. CDR3 amino acids: CASSTGVSPLHF. The CDR3 bases are TGTGCCAGCAGCACGGGGGTGTCACCCCTCCACTTT.

This sequence joins TRBV20-1 and TRBJ2-3; 9 nucleotides align to TRBD2. V shed 3 bases, J shed 4 bases, and the junction held 5 bases outside the gene matches. Germline V lookup: CDR1 DFQATT, CDR2 SNEGSKA (reference sequence). CDR3 length equals 14 residues. CDR3 nucleotides: TGCAGTGCTAGTCTGCGGGAGGGCCCAGATACGCAGTATTTT. It translates to CSASLREGPDTQYF.

The chain links TRBV20-1 to TRBJ1-2; D uncertain. Per the germline V gene, CDR1 is DFQATT and CDR2 is SNEGSKA (reference sequence). CDR3 length equals 11 residues. The DNA of the CDR3 is TGCAGCGCAGACAAGAACTATGGCTACACCTTC. Its protein is CSADKNYGYTF.

This chain joins TRBV9 and TRBJ2-3, with 9 positions matching TRBD2. Per the germline V gene, CDR1 is SGDLS and CDR2 is YYNGEE. Losses at the gene ends were 7 bases for V and 4 bases for J; bases not matched to a gene: 10. This CDR3 is built from 15 residues. This CDR3 reads CASSKSGRFSDTQYF. CDR3 in DNA: TGTGCCAGCTCGAAGAGCGGGAGGTTTTCAGATACGCAGTATTTT.

This clone was detected only once. CDR3 nucleotides: TGTGCCAGCAGCTTGGGGGTTTCACCCCTCCACTTT. It is translated as CASSLGVSPLHF. The rearrangement uses TRBV5-6 and TRBJ1-6; D unresolved. Germline CDR1 reads SGHDT; CDR2 reads YYEEEE. This CDR3 has 12 residues. V was clipped by 0 bases and J by 9 bases, with 4 bases between them.